Below are 28 T cell receptor beta chains sequenced from a single sample in a study of blood T cell repertoires in COVID-19. Profiling relied on immunoSEQ multiplex PCR, and the TCRdb table lists in-frame clones only, not all of them. The sample holds about 74,000 clones, roughly 90% seen once. The specimen was peripheral blood. The receptors come from a man aged 50-60 years with acute or convalescent COVID-19.

This clone was seen a single time. This sequence joins TRBV15 and TRBJ2-3; 10 bases match TRBD2. This CDR3 contains 18 residues. CDR1 LNHNV and CDR2 YYDKDF come from the germline V gene (reference sequence). V lost 0 bases, J lost 4 bases, and 10 bases stayed unmatched. The CDR3, as DNA: TGTGCCACCAGCAGAGAGCCTGGGCTAGCGGGAGTTGCAGATACGCAGTATTTT. Translating gives CATSREPGLAGVADTQYF.

This clone was found once. V is TRBV6-2 or TRBV6-3 and J is TRBJ1-5; 7 bases fit TRBD1. The germline V gene has CDR1 MNHEY and CDR2 SVGEGT. The V gene end was trimmed by 2 bases and the J gene end by 6 bases; junction bases not matched to a gene: 13. The CDR3 length is 17 residues. CDR3 loop: CASSYPVGTEQFQPQHF. CDR3 sequence (DNA): TGTGCCAGCAGTTACCCGGTAGGGACAGAGCAATTTCAGCCCCAGCATTTT.

This clone was recorded only once. This sequence joins TRBV6-5 and TRBJ2-7, with 7 nucleotides matching TRBD1. CDR3 length: 14 amino acids. The germline gives CDR1 MNHEY, CDR2 SVGAGI. With V trimmed by 6 bases and J by 5 bases, 10 bases remained unmatched. CDR3 in amino acids: CASRTGQSRNEQYF. Written as DNA, the CDR3 is TGTGCCAGCAGGACGGGACAGTCAAGAAACGAGCAGTACTTC.

Only a few counts were recorded for this clone. V is TRBV6-5 and J is TRBJ1-1, with a possible D match to TRBD1 (5 bases). V lost 7 bases, J lost 1 base, and 10 bases lay in between. Germline V gene data show CDR1 as MNHEY and CDR2 as SVGAGI. The CDR3 spans 13 residues. This CDR3 is CASNLQENTEAFF. CDR3 DNA sequence: TGTGCCAGCAACCTACAGGAGAACACTGAAGCTTTCTTT.

The gene calls are TRBV18 and TRBJ2-7; 8 nucleotides agree with TRBD2. Trimming took 4 bases from V and 0 from J; bases not matched to a gene: 5. There are 15 residues in the CDR3. Germline loops: CDR1 KGHSH, CDR2 LQKENI. The CDR3 bases are TGTGCCAGCTCACTTCTAGCGGGCGACTCCTACGAGCAGTACTTC. Translated: CASSLLAGDSYEQYF.

The rearrangement joins TRBV28 to TRBJ2-2; 9 nucleotides align to TRBD1. The CDR3 sequence is 16 residues long. The V gene's germline CDR1 is MDHEN and CDR2 SYDVKM. V was pared by 6 bases and J by 2 bases, with 7 bases of the junction left unmatched. DNA of the CDR3: TGTGCCAGCAGGCCAACGGGACAGGGAAACACCGGGGAGCTGTTTTTT. The encoded protein is CASRPTGQGNTGELFF.

The rearrangement links TRBV30 to TRBJ1-3, with D possibly TRBD1 on 5 matching bases. The germline V gene has CDR1 GTSNPN and CDR2 SVGIG (reference sequence). V dropped 3 bases and J dropped 2 bases, with 11 bases sitting between them. The CDR3 length is 14 residues. For the CDR3, the DNA is TGTGCCTGGAGGGTTCGGGGGGCTGGAAACACCATATATTTT. It translates to CAWRVRGAGNTIYF.

This chain connects TRBV6-5 to TRBJ2-7, with D possibly matching TRBD2 (6 bases). The ends were cut back, 5 bases at V and 0 bases at J, with 14 bases in the middle. Germline CDR1 MNHEY, CDR2 SVGAGI. The CDR3 is 15 residues long. The CDR3 sequence is CASSSGSYFSYEQYV. Written as DNA, the CDR3 is TGTGCCAGCAGTAGCGGGTCCTACTTCTCCTACGAGCAGTACGTC.

The chain uses TRBV9 and TRBJ2-2; no reliable D call. Per germline, CDR1 SGDLS and CDR2 YYNGEE. The V end was cut by 0 bases, the J end by 4 bases, with 4 bases between. This CDR3 is 13 amino acids long. CDR3: CASSVDTTGELFF. DNA for the CDR3: TGTGCCAGCAGCGTAGACACCACCGGGGAGCTGTTTTTT. The full variable domain, its missing parts supplied by reference TRBV9 and TRBJ2-2, is DSGVTQTPKHLITATGQRVTLRCSPRSGDLSVYWYQQSLDQGLQFLIQYYNGEERAKGNILERFSAQQFPDLHSELNLSSLELGDSALYFCASSVDTTGELFFGEGSRLTVL.

A note on this clone: Other DNA sequences in this specimen translate into the identical CDR3. The chain uses TRBV19 and TRBJ1-5; 8 bases match TRBD1. The CDR3 length is 14 residues. From germline, CDR1 is LNHDA and CDR2 SQIVND (reference sequence). V lost 6 bases, J lost 2 bases, and 3 bases stayed unmatched. CDR3 bases: TGTGCCAGTAGCGGACAGGGCGGCAATCAGCCCCAGCATTTT. Its protein product is CASSGQGGNQPQHF.

This chain links TRBV10-1 with TRBJ2-1; TRBD2 matches 9 bases. With V trimmed by 4 bases and J by 4 bases, 5 bases remained unmatched. The germline CDR1 and CDR2 sequences are WNHNN and SYGVQD (reference sequence). The CDR3 is made up of 15 amino acids. The CDR3: CASSAGTSRYNEQFF. DNA for the CDR3: TGCGCCAGCAGTGCCGGGACTAGCAGGTACAATGAGCAGTTCTTC.

As DNA, the CDR3 is TGTGCCACAACAAGGACAGGGAACTATGGCTACACCTTC. It codes for CATTRTGNYGYTF. The chain recombines TRBV19 with TRBJ1-2, with TRBD1 matching 8 bases. The germline V gene encodes CDR1 LNHDA and CDR2 SQIVND (reference sequence). The CDR3 spans 13 residues. V gave up 10 bases and J gave up 2 bases; unmatched junction bases: 6.

This clone occurred a few times. The rearrangement joins TRBV5-5 to TRBJ1-2; 9 bases are a match to TRBD1. The V gene's germline CDR1 is SGHKS and CDR2 YYEKEE (reference sequence). J gave up 4 bases and V 0 bases, and 10 bases lay outside the gene matches. This CDR3 is built from 17 residues. The CDR3 protein is CASSLEQGAPSLYGYTF. The CDR3 DNA follows: TGTGCCAGCAGCTTGGAACAGGGGGCGCCCTCCCTCTATGGCTACACCTTC.

The chain employs TRBV5-1 and TRBJ1-1, with 7 bases that match TRBD1. This CDR3 region has 17 residues. CDR1 is SGHRS and CDR2 is YFSETQ in the germline V gene. V lost 4 bases and J lost 0; bases outside the gene matches: 12. CDR3 sequence (DNA): TGCGCCAGCAGCCCACGACAGGGAATGGGGATGAACACTGAAGCTTTCTTT. This gives the protein CASSPRQGMGMNTEAFF.

The rearrangement uses TRBV14 and TRBJ2-2, with a possible D match to TRBD2 (7 bases). V was trimmed by 1 base and J by 5 bases, leaving 11 bases between them. Per the germline V gene, CDR1 is SGHDN and CDR2 is FVKESK. This CDR3 has 15 residues. The CDR3 loop is CASSQAGGPTGELFF. The CDR3 nucleotides are TGTGCCAGCAGCCAAGCGGGGGGCCCTACCGGGGAGCTGTTTTTT.

The chain joins TRBV7-2 to TRBJ2-5; D is perhaps TRBD2 (6 bases). V was clipped by 1 base and J by 2 bases, with 17 bases between them. Looked up from germline, CDR1 is SGHTA and CDR2 is FQGNSA. The CDR3 is 17 amino acids. CDR3 protein: CASSLESWGEQQETQYF. As DNA, the CDR3 is TGTGCCAGCAGCTTAGAGTCTTGGGGGGAGCAGCAAGAGACCCAGTACTTC.

V gene TRBV29-1 combines with J gene TRBJ2-4; D is perhaps TRBD1 (6 bases). Germline CDR1 is SQVTM and CDR2 is ANQGSEA. There are 12 residues in the CDR3. The ends were cut back, 5 bases at V and 8 bases at J, with 13 bases in the middle. DNA of the CDR3: TGCAGCGTTCTCCAGGGGCCGGACATTCAGTACTTC. Protein sequence: CSVLQGPDIQYF. The full variable domain, in which reference TRBV29-1 and TRBJ2-4 provide the parts outside the CDR3, is SAVISQKPSRDICQRGTSLTIQCQVDSQVTMMFWYRQQPGQSLTLIATANQGSEATYESGFVIDKFPISRPNLTFSTLTVSNMSPEDSSIYLCSVLQGPDIQYFGAGTRLSVL.

The chain links TRBV7-8 to TRBJ2-6, with D possibly matching TRBD2 (6 bases). The CDR3 consists of 19 residues. Trimming shortened V by 0 bases and J by 1 base, and 16 bases separated the two germline ends. Germline lookup yields CDR1 SGHVS and CDR2 FQNEAQ. The chain's CDR3 is CASSLAAGNRYSGANVLTF. In DNA, the CDR3 is TGTGCCAGCAGCTTAGCCGCGGGGAACCGGTATTCTGGGGCCAACGTCCTGACTTTC.

This clone was detected once. CDR3 DNA sequence: TGTGCCAGTAGGCCGGGGCCTAGCGGTATCTACGAGCAGTACTTC. Translating gives CASRPGPSGIYEQYF. The V gene is TRBV19, the J gene TRBJ2-7; 7 bases are a match to TRBD2. CDR3 length equals 15 residues. Trimming took 6 bases from V and 3 from J; bases not matched to a gene: 11. Germline loops: CDR1 LNHDA, CDR2 SQIVND (reference sequence).

This sequence joins TRBV6-1 and TRBJ2-4; D is perhaps TRBD1 (6 bases). The CDR3 loop spans 11 amino acids. Germline CDR1 reads MNHNS; CDR2 reads SASEGT. V lost 4 bases and J 14 bases, leaving 12 bases between the germline ends. The CDR3 here is CASSGSRGEYF. The CDR3 nucleotides are TGTGCCAGCAGTGGAAGCAGGGGCGAGTACTTC.

The rearrangement links TRBV27 to TRBJ2-5; TRBD2 is a possible D gene (6 bases). The V gene's germline CDR1 is MNHEY and CDR2 SMNVEV (reference sequence). Trimming took 3 bases from V and 4 from J, leaving 9 bases between them. The CDR3 is 13 amino acids. The CDR3 DNA sequence: TGTGCCAGCAGTTTCTGGGGAGGAGAGACCCAGTACTTC. Translating gives CASSFWGGETQYF.

This clone was counted a single time. The chain couples TRBV28 to TRBJ2-6; possibly TRBD2 for D (6 bases). The CDR3 is 12 residues long. Germline CDR1 is MDHEN and CDR2 is SYDVKM. V was trimmed by 2 bases and J by 10 bases, leaving 6 bases between them. DNA for the CDR3: TGTGCCAGCAGTTTACGGGGGAACGTCCTGACTTTC. Residues: CASSLRGNVLTF. Complete variable domain (other parts from reference TRBV28 and TRBJ2-6): DVKVTQSSRYLVKRTGEKVFLECVQDMDHENMFWYRQDPGLGLRLIYFSYDVKMKEKGDIPEGYSVSREKKERFSLILESASTNQTSMYLCASSLRGNVLTFGAGSRLTVL.

The chain links TRBV7-5 to TRBJ2-1; TRBD2 is the table's D call, not checked against the DNA. TRBV7-5 is reported as a pseudogene. The length of the CDR3 is 14 residues. The CDR3 DNA is TGTGTCCCCCCGGCGGGGCAGGACGGCAATGAGCAGTTCTTC. Protein sequence: CVPPAGQDGNEQFF.

The chain employs TRBV3-1 (or the pseudogene TRBV3-2) and TRBJ2-2, with 10 positions matching TRBD1. CDR1 is LGHDT and CDR2 is YNNKEL in the germline V gene (reference sequence). The ends lost 7 bases at V and 4 bases at J; junction bases unmatched: 6. The CDR3 covers 15 residues. In DNA form, the CDR3 reads TGTGCCAGCACCACCGGGACAGGGGTCACCGGGGAGCTGTTTTTT. This encodes CASTTGTGVTGELFF.

The V and J genes are TRBV7-2 and TRBJ2-3; D is ambiguous. Germline loops: CDR1 SGHTA, CDR2 FQGNSA. Trimming stripped 5 bases from V and 6 bases from J, with 9 bases between. The CDR3 is 12 amino acids. DNA for the CDR3: TGTGCCAGCAGCCAAGACGGGGATACGCAGTATTTT. Translated, it gives CASSQDGDTQYF.

CDR3 DNA sequence: TGCGCCAGCGCCGGGGTCGGCCGGAGCACCGGGGAGCTGTTTTTT. Protein: CASAGVGRSTGELFF. V and J are TRBV5-1 and TRBJ2-2; D may be TRBD2 (5 bases). Germline V gene data show CDR1 as SGHRS and CDR2 as YFSETQ. The CDR3 consists of 15 residues. V was trimmed by 7 bases and J by 4 bases, leaving 17 bases between them.

The chain recombines TRBV19 with TRBJ1-1; 7 nucleotides match TRBD1. In germline, CDR1 is LNHDA, CDR2 SQIVND (reference sequence). Trimming at V came to 6 bases and at J to 2 bases, leaving 6 bases not matched to a gene. The CDR3 length is 14 residues. CDR3 DNA: TGTGCCAGTAGCAACGACAGGGTAAACACTGAAGCTTTCTTT. This translates into CASSNDRVNTEAFF.

The rearrangement uses TRBV5-4 and TRBJ1-5; 7 bases are shared with TRBD1. J was trimmed by 7 bases and V by 9 bases; bases with no gene match: 13. The CDR3 sequence is 14 residues long. CDR1 and CDR2 from the germline V gene are SGHNT and YYREEE (reference sequence). The CDR3 loop reads CATNDREGNQPQHF. The CDR3 coding sequence is TGTGCCACCAACGACAGGGAAGGGAACCAGCCCCAGCATTTT.